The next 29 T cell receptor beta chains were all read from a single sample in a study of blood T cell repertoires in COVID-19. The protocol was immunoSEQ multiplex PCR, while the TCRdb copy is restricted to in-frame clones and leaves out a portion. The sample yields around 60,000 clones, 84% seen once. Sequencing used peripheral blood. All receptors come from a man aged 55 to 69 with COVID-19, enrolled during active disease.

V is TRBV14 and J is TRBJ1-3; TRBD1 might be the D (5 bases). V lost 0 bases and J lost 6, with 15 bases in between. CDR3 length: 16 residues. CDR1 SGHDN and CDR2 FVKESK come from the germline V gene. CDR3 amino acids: CASSQDWGQGVNTIYF. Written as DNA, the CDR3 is TGTGCCAGCAGCCAAGACTGGGGCCAGGGCGTAAACACCATATATTTT.

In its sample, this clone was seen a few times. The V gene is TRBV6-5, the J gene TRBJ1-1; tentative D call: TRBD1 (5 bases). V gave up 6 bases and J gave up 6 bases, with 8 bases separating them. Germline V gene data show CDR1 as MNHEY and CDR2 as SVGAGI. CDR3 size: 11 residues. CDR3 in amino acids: CASSQGSEAFF. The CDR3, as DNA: TGTGCCAGCAGCCAGGGTTCTGAAGCTTTCTTT.

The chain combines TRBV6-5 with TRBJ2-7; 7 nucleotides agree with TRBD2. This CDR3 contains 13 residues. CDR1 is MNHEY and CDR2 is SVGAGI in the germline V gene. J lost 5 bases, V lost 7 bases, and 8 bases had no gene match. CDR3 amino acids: CASTLRAGDEQYF. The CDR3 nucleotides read TGTGCCAGCACCCTTAGGGCGGGGGACGAGCAGTACTTC.

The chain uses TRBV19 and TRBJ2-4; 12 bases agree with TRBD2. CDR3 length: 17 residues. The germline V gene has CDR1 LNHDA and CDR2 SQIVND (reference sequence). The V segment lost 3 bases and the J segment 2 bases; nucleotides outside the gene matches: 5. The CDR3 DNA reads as TGTGCCAGTAGTATCCAGGGGACTAGCGGGCCCAAAAACATTCAGTACTTC. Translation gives CASSIQGTSGPKNIQYF.

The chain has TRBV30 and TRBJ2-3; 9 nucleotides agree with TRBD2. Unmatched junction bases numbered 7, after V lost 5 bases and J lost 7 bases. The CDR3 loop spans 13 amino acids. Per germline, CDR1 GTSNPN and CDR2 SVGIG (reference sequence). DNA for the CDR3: TGTGCCTGGTCCGGGACTAGCTATAATACGCAGTATTTT. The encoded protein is CAWSGTSYNTQYF.

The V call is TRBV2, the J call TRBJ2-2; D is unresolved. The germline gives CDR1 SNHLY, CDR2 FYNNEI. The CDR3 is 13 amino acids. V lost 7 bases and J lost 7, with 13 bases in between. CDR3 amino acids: CASTEQFLGELFF. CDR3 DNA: TGTGCCAGCACTGAGCAGTTTCTCGGGGAGCTGTTTTTT. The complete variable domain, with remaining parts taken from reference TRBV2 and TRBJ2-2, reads EPEVTQTPSHQVTQMGQEVILRCVPISNHLYFYWYRQILGQKVEFLVSFYNNEISEKSEIFDDQFSVERPDGSNFTLKIRSTKLEDSAMYFCASTEQFLGELFFGEGSRLTVL.

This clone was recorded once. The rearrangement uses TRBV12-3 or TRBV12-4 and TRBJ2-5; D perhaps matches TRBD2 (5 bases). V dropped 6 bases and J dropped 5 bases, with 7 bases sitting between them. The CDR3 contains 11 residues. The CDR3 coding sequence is TGTGCCAGCAGGACGGGGGAGACCCAGTACTTC. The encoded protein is CASRTGETQYF.

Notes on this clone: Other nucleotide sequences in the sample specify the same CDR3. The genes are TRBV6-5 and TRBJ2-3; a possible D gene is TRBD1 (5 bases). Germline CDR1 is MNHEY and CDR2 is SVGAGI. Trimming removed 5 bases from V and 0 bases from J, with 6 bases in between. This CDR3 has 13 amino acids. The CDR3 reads CASSRQSTDTQYF. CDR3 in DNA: TGTGCCAGCAGTCGACAGAGCACAGATACGCAGTATTTT.

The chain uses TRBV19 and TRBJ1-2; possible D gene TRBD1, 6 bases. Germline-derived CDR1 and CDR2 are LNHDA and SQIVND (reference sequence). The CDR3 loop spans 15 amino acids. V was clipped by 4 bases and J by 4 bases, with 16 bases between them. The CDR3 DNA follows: TGTGCCAGTAGTACGCCAGGGGCTACCGTCTATGGCTACACCTTC. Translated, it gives CASSTPGATVYGYTF.

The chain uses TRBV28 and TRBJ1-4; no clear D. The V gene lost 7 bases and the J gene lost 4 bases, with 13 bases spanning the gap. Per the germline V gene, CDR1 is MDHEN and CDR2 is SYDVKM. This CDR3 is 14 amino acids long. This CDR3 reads CASIPPGNNEKLFF. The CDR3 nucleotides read TGTGCCAGCATCCCGCCGGGGAATAATGAAAAACTGTTTTTT.

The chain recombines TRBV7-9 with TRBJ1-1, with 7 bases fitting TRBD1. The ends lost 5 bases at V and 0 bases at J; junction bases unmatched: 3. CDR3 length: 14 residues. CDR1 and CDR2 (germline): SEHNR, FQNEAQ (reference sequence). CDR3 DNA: TGTGCCAGCAGCCTTCAGGGGGTGAACACTGAAGCTTTCTTT. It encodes CASSLQGVNTEAFF.

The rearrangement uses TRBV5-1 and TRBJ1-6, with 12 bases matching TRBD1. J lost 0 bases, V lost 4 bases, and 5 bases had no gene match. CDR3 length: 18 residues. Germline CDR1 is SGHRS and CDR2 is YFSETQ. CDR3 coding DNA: TGCGCCAGCAGCCGGGACAGGGGGCCGAGCTCCTATAATTCACCCCTCCACTTT. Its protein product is CASSRDRGPSSYNSPLHF.

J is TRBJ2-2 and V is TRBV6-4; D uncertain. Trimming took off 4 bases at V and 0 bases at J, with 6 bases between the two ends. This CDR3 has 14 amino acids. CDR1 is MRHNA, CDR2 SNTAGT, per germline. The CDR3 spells CASSVSANTGELFF. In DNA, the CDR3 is TGTGCCAGCAGTGTGTCTGCGAACACCGGGGAGCTGTTTTTT.

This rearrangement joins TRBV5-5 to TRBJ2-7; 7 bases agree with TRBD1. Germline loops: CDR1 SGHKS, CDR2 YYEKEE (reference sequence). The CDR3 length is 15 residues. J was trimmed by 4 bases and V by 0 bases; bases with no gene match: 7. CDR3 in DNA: TGTGCCAGCAGCTTGGCCGGGACAGAGCAATACGAGCAGTACTTC. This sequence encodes CASSLAGTEQYEQYF.

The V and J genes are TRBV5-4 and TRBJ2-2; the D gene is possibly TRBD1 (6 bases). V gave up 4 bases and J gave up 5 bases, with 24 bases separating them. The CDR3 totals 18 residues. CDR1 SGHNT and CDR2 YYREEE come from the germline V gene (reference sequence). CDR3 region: CASSPRGRGRSPTGELFF. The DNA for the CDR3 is TGTGCCAGCAGCCCCAGGGGTAGGGGCAGGTCTCCTACCGGGGAGCTGTTTTTT.

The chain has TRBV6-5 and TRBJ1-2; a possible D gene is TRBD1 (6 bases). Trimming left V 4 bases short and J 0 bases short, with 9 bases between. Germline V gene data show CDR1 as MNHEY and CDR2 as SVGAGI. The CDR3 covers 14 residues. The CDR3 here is CASSSDSANYGYTF. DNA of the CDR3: TGTGCCAGCAGTTCGGACAGTGCTAACTATGGCTACACCTTC.

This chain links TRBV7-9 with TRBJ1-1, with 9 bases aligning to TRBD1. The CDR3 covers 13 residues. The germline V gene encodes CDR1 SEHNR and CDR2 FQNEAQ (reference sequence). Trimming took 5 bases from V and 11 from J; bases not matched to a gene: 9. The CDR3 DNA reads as TGTGCCAGCAGCCCAGGGACAGGGCCTTACGCTTTCTTT. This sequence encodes CASSPGTGPYAFF.

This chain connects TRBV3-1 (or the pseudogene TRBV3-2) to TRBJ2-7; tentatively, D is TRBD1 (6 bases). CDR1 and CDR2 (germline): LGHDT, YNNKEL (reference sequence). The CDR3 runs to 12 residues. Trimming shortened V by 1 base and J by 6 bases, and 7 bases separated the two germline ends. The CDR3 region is CASSQGGGEQYF. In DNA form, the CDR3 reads TGTGCCAGCAGCCAAGGAGGGGGCGAGCAGTACTTC.

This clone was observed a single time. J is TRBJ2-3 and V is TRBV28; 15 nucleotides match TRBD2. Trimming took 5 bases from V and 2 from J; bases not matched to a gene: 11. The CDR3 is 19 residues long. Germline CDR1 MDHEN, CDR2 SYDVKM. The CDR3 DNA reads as TGTGCCAGCAGTCTCCACTTTAGGACTAGCGGGGGGGCCACAGATACGCAGTATTTT. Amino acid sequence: CASSLHFRTSGGATDTQYF.

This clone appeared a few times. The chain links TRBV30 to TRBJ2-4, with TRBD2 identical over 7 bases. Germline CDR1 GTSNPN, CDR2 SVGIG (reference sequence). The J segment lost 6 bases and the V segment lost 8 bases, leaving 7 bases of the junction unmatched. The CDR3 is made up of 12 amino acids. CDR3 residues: CAGGDYPNIQYF. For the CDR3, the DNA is TGTGCCGGCGGGGACTACCCAAACATTCAGTACTTC.

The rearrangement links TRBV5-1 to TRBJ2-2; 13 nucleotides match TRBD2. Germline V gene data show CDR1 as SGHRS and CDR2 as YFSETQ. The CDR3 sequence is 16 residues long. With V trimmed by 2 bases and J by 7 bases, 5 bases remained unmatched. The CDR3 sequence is CASSLLAGGPGGELFF. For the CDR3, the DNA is TGCGCCAGCAGCTTACTAGCGGGGGGGCCCGGCGGGGAGCTGTTTTTT.

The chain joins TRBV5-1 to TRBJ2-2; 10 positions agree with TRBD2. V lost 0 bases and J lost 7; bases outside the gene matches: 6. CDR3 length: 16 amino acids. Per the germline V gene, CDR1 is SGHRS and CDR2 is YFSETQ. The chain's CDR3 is CASSLASGRANGELFF. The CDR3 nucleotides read TGCGCCAGCAGCTTGGCCAGCGGGAGGGCGAACGGGGAGCTGTTTTTT.

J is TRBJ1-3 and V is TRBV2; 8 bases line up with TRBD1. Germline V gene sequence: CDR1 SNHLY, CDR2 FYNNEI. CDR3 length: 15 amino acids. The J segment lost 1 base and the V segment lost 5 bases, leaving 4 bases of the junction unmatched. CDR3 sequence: CASSSGTGSGNTIYF. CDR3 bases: TGTGCCAGCAGTTCCGGGACAGGATCTGGAAACACCATATATTTT.

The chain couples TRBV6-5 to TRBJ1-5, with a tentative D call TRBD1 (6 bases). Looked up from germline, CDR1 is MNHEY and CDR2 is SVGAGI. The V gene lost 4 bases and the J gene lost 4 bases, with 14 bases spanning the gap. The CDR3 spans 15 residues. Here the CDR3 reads CASSSRQGTNQPQHF. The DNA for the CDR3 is TGTGCCAGCAGTTCCCGGCAGGGGACAAATCAGCCCCAGCATTTT.

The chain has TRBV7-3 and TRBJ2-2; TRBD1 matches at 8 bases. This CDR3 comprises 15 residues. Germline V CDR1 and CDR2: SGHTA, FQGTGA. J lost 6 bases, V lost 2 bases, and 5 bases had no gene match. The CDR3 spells CASSLETGASGELFF. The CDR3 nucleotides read TGTGCCAGCAGCTTAGAGACAGGGGCTTCCGGGGAGCTGTTTTTT.

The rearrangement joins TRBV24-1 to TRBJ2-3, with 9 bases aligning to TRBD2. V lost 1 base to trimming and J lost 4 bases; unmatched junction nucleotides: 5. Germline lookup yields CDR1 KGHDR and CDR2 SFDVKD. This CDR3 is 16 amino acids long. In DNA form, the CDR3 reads TGTGCCACCAGTGATTTTGGGCGGGAGGGGTCAGATACGCAGTATTTT. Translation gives CATSDFGREGSDTQYF.

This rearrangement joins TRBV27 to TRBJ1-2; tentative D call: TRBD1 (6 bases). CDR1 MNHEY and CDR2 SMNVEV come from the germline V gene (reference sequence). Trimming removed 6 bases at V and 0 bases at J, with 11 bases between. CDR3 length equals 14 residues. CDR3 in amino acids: CASSHGDTNYGYTF. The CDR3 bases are TGTGCCAGCAGCCACGGGGACACTAACTATGGCTACACCTTC.

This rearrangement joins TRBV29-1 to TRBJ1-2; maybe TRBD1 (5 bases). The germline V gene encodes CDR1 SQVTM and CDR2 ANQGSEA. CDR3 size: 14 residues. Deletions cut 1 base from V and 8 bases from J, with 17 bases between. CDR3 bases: TGCAGCGTTGAAGGGGTCAGGGAGGGAAGGGGCTACACCTTC. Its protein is CSVEGVREGRGYTF.

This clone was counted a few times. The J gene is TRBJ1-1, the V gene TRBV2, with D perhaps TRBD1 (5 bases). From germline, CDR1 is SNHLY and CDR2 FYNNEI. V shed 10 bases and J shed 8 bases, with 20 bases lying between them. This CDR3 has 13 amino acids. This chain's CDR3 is CAKPSGRVSEAFF. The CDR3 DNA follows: TGTGCCAAACCCAGTGGCAGGGTGTCGGAAGCTTTCTTT. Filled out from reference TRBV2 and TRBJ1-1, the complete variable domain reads EPEVTQTPSHQVTQMGQEVILRCVPISNHLYFYWYRQILGQKVEFLVSFYNNEISEKSEIFDDQFSVERPDGSNFTLKIRSTKLEDSAMYFCAKPSGRVSEAFFGQGTRLTVV.